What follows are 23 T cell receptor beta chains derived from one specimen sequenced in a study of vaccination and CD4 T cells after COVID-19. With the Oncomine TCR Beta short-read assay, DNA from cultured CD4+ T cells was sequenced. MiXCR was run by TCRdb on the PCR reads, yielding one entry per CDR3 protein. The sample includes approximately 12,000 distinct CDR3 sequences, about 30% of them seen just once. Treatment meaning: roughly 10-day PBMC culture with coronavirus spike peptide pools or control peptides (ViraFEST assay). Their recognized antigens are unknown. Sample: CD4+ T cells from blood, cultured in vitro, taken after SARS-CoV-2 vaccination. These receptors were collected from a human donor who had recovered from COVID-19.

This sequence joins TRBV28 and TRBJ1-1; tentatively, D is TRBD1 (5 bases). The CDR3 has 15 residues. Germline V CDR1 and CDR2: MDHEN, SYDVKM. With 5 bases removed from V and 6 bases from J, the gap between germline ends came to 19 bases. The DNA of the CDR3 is TGTGCCAGCAGTCCACCCGACAGATACGGGGCTGAAGCTTTCTTT. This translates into CASSPPDRYGAEAFF.

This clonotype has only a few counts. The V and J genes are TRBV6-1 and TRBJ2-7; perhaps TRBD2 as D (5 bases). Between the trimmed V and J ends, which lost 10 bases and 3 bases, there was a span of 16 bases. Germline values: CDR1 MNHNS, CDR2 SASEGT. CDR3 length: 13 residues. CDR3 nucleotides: TGTGCCACCACTTTGACGGGGAGCTACGAGCAGTACTTC. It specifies CATTLTGSYEQYF.

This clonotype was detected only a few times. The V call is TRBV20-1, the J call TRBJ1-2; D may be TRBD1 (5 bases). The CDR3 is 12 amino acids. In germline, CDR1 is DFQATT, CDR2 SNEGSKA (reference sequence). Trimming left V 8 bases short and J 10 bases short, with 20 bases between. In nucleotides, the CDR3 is TGCAGTCCCTTAGGAGGGGCGCGGGACTACACCTTC. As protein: CSPLGGARDYTF.

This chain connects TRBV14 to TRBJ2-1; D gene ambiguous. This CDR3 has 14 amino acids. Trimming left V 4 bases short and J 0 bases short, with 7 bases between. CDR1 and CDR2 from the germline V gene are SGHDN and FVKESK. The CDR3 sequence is CASSRTPSYNEQFF. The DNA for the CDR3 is TGTGCCAGCAGCCGAACCCCCTCCTACAATGAGCAGTTCTTC.

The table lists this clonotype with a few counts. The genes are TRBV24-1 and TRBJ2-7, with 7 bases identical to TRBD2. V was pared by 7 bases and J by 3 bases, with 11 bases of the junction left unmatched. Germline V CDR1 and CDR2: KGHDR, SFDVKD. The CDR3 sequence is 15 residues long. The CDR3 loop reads CATSEGLSNFYEQYF. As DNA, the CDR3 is TGTGCCACCAGCGAGGGACTATCGAACTTCTACGAGCAGTACTTC.

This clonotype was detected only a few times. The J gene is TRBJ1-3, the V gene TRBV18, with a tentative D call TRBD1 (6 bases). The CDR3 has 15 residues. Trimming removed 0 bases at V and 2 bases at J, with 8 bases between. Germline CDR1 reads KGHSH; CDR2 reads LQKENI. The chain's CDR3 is CASSPPYRAGNTIYF. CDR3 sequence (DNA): TGTGCCAGCTCACCACCTTACAGGGCTGGAAACACCATATATTTT. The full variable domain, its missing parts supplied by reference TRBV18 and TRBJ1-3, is NAGVMQNPRHLVRRRGQEARLRCSPMKGHSHVYWYRQLPEEGLKFMVYLQKENIIDESGMPKERFSAEFPKEGPSILRIQQVVRGDSAAYFCASSPPYRAGNTIYFGEGSWLTVV.

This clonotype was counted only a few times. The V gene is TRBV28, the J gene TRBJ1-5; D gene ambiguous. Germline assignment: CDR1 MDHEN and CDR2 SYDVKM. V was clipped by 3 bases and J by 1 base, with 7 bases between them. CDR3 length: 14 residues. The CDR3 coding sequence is TGTGCCAGCAGTTTCGCCTGGAGCAATCAGCCCCAGCATTTT. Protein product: CASSFAWSNQPQHF.

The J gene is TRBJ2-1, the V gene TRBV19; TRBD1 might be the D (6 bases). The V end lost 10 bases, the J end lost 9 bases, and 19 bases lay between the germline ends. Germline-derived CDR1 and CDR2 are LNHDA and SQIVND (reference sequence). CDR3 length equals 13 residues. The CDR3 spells CATRQVLSGEQFF. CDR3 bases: TGTGCCACCCGACAGGTCCTCTCCGGTGAGCAGTTCTTC.

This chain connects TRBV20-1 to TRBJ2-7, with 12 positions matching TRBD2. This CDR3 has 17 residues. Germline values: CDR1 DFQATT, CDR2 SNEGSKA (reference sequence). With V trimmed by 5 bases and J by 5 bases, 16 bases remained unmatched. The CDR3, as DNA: TGCAGTGCTGGCCCCCCCCTGGGACTAGCGGGTTCGGACGAGCAGTACTTC. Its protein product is CSAGPPLGLAGSDEQYF.

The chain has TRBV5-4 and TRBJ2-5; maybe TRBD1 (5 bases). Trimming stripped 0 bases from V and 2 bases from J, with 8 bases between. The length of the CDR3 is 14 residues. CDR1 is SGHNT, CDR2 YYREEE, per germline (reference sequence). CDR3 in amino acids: CASSLGDRQETQYF. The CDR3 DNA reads TGTGCCAGCAGCTTGGGTGACAGACAAGAGACCCAGTACTTC. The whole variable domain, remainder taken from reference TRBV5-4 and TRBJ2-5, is ETGVTQSPTHLIKTRGQQVTLRCSSQSGHNTVSWYQQALGQGPQFIFQYYREEENGRGNFPPRFSGLQFPNYSSELNVNALELDDSALYLCASSLGDRQETQYFGPGTRLLVL.

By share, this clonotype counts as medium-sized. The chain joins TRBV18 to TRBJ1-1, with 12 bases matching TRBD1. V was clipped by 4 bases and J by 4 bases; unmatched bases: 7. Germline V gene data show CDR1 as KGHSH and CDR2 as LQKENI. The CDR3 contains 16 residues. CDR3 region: CASSLRDRGRSTEAFF. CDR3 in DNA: TGTGCCAGCTCACTCCGGGACAGGGGGCGTAGCACTGAAGCTTTCTTT. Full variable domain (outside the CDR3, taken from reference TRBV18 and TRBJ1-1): NAGVMQNPRHLVRRRGQEARLRCSPMKGHSHVYWYRQLPEEGLKFMVYLQKENIIDESGMPKERFSAEFPKEGPSILRIQQVVRGDSAAYFCASSLRDRGRSTEAFFGQGTRLTVV.

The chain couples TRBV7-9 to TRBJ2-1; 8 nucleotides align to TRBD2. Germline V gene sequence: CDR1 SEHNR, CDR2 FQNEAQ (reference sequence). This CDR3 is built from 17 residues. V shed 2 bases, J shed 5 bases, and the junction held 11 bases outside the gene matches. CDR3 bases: TGTGCCAGCAGCTTATTTCCAGCGGGAGAGGTGGACAATGAGCAGTTCTTC. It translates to CASSLFPAGEVDNEQFF.

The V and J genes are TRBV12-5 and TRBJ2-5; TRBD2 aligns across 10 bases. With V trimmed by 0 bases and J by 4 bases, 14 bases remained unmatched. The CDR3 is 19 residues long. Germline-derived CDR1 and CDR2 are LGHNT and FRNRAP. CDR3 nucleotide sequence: TGTGCTAGTGGTTTGGTATGCAGGAAGAAGCGGGAGGGCGCAGAGACCCAGTACTTC. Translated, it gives CASGLVCRKKREGAETQYF.

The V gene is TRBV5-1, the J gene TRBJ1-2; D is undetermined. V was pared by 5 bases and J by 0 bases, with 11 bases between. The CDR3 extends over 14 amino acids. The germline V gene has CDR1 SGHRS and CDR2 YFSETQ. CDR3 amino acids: CASSWADANYGYTF. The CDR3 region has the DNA TGCGCCAGCAGTTGGGCAGACGCTAACTATGGCTACACCTTC.

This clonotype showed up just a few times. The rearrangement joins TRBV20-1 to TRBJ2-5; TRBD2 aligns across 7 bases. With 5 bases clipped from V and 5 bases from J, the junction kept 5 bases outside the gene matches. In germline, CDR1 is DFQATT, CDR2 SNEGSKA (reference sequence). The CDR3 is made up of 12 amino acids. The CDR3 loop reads CSARASGETQYF. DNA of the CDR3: TGCAGTGCTCGAGCTAGCGGCGAGACCCAGTACTTC.

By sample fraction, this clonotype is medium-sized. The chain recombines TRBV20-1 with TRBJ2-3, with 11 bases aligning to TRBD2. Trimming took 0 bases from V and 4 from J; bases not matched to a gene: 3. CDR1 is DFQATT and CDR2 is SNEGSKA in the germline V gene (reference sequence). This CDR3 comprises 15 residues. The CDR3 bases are TGCAGTGCTAGAGATCTAGCGGGAGGATCAGATACGCAGTATTTT. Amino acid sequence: CSARDLAGGSDTQYF.

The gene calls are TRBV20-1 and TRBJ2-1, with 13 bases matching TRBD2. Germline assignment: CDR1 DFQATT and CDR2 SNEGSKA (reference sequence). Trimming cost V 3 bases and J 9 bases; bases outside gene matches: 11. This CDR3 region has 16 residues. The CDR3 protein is CSASTFGLAGEGEQFF. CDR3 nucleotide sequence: TGCAGTGCTAGTACCTTTGGACTAGCGGGAGAGGGTGAGCAGTTCTTC.

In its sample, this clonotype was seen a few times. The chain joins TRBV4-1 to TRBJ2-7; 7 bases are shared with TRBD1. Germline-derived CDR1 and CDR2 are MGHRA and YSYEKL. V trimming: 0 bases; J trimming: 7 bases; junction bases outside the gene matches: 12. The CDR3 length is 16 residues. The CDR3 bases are TGCGCCAGCAGCCAAGATTTGGGCAGGCCAGGGGGAGAGCAGTACTTC. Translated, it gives CASSQDLGRPGGEQYF.

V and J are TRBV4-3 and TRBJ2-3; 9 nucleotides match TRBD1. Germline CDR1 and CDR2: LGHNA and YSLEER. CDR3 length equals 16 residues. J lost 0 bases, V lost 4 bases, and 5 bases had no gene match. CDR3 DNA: TGCGCCAGCAGCCTCCGGGACAGGGTTAGCACAGATACGCAGTATTTT. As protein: CASSLRDRVSTDTQYF.

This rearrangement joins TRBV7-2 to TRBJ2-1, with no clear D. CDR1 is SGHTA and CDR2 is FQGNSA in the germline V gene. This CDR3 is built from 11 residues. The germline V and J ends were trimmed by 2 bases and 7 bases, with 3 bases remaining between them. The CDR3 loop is CASSLLNEQFF. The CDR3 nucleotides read TGTGCCAGCAGCTTATTAAATGAGCAGTTCTTC.

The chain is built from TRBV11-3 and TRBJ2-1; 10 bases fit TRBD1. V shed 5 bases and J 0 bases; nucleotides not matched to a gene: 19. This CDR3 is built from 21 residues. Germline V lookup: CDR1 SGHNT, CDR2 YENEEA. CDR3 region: CASSHTRGQGGRGSSYNEQFF. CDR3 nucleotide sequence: TGTGCCAGCAGCCATACCAGAGGACAGGGGGGTAGAGGGAGCTCCTACAATGAGCAGTTCTTC.

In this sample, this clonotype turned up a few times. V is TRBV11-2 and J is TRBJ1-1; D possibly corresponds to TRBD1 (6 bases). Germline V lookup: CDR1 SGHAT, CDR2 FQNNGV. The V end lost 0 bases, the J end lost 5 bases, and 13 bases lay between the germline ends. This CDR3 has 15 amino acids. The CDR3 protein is CASSLDREGVTEAFF. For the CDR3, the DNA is TGTGCCAGCAGCTTAGATCGTGAGGGGGTAACTGAAGCTTTCTTT.

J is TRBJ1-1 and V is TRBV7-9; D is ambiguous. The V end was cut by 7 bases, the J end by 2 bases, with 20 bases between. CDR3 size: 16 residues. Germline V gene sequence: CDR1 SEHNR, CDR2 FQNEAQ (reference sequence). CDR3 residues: CASTTGSKGINTEAFF. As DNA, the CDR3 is TGTGCCAGCACCACGGGATCGAAAGGGATCAACACTGAAGCTTTCTTT.